The 25 T cell receptor beta chains below come from one sample, sequenced in a study of STAT5B mutations in CD4+ large granular lymphocyte leukemia. Only in-frame clones appear in the TCRdb table, and some are missing; sequencing was by immunoSEQ multiplex PCR. The data contain 45,000 to 50,000 clones, roughly 80% of them singletons. Material: CD4+ T cells from blood buffy coats. These receptors were collected from a human donor in good health.

The rearrangement links TRBV19 to TRBJ1-5, with 11 bases lining up with TRBD1. V lost 4 bases, J lost 6 bases, and 14 bases stayed unmatched. The length of the CDR3 is 18 residues. Looked up from germline, CDR1 is LNHDA and CDR2 is SQIVND (reference sequence). The CDR3 region is CASSTLRRDRGIGQPQHF. CDR3 nucleotides: TGTGCCAGTAGTACTCTCCGCCGGGACAGGGGGATTGGTCAGCCCCAGCATTTT.

This chain links TRBV2 with TRBJ2-7; the D gene is possibly TRBD1 (5 bases). With 6 bases removed from V and 0 bases from J, the gap between germline ends came to 12 bases. The CDR3 covers 14 residues. Germline CDR1 and CDR2: SNHLY and FYNNEI. The CDR3 reads CASSHLRGSYEQYF. Here the CDR3 DNA reads TGTGCCAGCAGCCATCTAAGGGGCTCCTACGAGCAGTACTTC.

V usage is TRBV18 and J usage is TRBJ2-1; TRBD1 aligns across 10 bases. V lost 3 bases and J lost 1; bases outside the gene matches: 0. There are 15 residues in the CDR3. Germline lookup yields CDR1 KGHSH and CDR2 LQKENI. The CDR3 reads CASSPDRGSYNEQFF. The CDR3 nucleotides read TGTGCCAGCTCACCGGACAGGGGGTCCTACAATGAGCAGTTCTTC.

The CDR3 DNA is TGCGCCAGCAGCTGGCTGGGACTAGCGGGGGAGACCCAGTACTTC. Its protein is CASSWLGLAGETQYF. This sequence joins TRBV5-1 and TRBJ2-5, with 13 bases identical to TRBD2. Germline V lookup: CDR1 SGHRS, CDR2 YFSETQ. The CDR3 is made up of 15 amino acids. The junction had 4 bases not matched to a gene; V was cut back by 3 bases and J by 5 bases.

This chain connects TRBV6-1 to TRBJ2-7; possible D gene TRBD1, 5 bases. The V gene lost 6 bases and the J gene lost 2 bases, with 11 bases spanning the gap. The CDR3 runs 13 residues. The germline gives CDR1 MNHNS, CDR2 SASEGT. CDR3 in DNA: TGTGCCAGCAGAACCGGACAAGCCTACGAGCAGTACTTC. Translation gives CASRTGQAYEQYF.

The CDR3 DNA reads as TGTGCCAGCAGCCTAACCGGGACAGGGGGAGATACGCAGTATTTT. Translation: CASSLTGTGGDTQYF. The genes are TRBV7-7 and TRBJ2-3, with TRBD1 matching 11 bases. J lost 5 bases, V lost 5 bases, and 6 bases had no gene match. CDR3 length equals 15 residues. Germline V gene data show CDR1 as SSHAT and CDR2 as FNYEAQ (reference sequence).

The chain employs TRBV6-5 and TRBJ1-1; tentatively, D is TRBD1 (6 bases). The V and J ends lost 6 bases and 0 bases respectively, with 11 bases between them. Germline V gene data show CDR1 as MNHEY and CDR2 as SVGAGI. The CDR3 has 14 residues. Here the CDR3 reads CASREDSLNTEAFF. CDR3 DNA: TGTGCCAGCAGAGAGGACAGTTTGAACACTGAAGCTTTCTTT.

The CDR3 loop reads CASSLQGGGHEQYF. The CDR3 nucleotides read TGTGCCAGCAGTCTACAGGGCGGGGGCCACGAGCAGTACTTC. The chain is built from TRBV6-6 and TRBJ2-5, with D maybe TRBD2 (7 bases). The J call could be wrong; TRBJ2-7 is a better fit for the DNA end. Germline V gives CDR1 MNHNY, CDR2 SVGAGI (reference sequence). The CDR3 extends over 14 amino acids.

This clone was observed once. The chain links TRBV20-1 to TRBJ2-1, with no clear D. V gave up 0 bases and J gave up 13 bases, with 10 bases separating them. CDR3 length equals 11 residues. Germline CDR1 and CDR2: DFQATT and SNEGSKA (reference sequence). DNA of the CDR3: TGCAGTGCTAGAGACCCAGTATTCCAGTTCTTC. This codes for CSARDPVFQFF.

The chain couples TRBV10-3 to TRBJ2-3, with D perhaps matching TRBD2 (6 bases). This CDR3 has 17 residues. CDR1 and CDR2 from the germline V gene are ENHRY and SYGVKD. V lost 2 bases and J lost 4, with 19 bases in between. In DNA form, the CDR3 reads TGTGCCATCAGTGAGGGGACTCCCGCGTTTGGCGCAGATACGCAGTATTTT. Amino acids: CAISEGTPAFGADTQYF.

The chain recombines TRBV6-5 with TRBJ2-1; D gene ambiguous. Germline values: CDR1 MNHEY, CDR2 SVGAGI. Trimming removed 8 bases from V and 4 bases from J, with 18 bases in between. This CDR3 comprises 15 residues. The CDR3 bases are TGTGCCAGCCCAACGCCTAGTTTAGGGTACAATGAGCAGTTCTTC. Translation: CASPTPSLGYNEQFF.

V usage is TRBV30 and J usage is TRBJ1-4; TRBD1 matches at 7 bases. V lost 6 bases and J lost 6; bases outside the gene matches: 4. CDR1 is GTSNPN, CDR2 SVGIG, per germline (reference sequence). The CDR3 consists of 12 residues. Here the CDR3 reads CACSTGDEKLFF. Written as DNA, the CDR3 is TGTGCCTGTAGCACAGGGGATGAAAAACTGTTTTTT.

The rearrangement joins TRBV7-6 to TRBJ2-1; 10 bases are shared with TRBD2. V gave up 5 bases and J gave up 10 bases; unmatched junction bases: 17. CDR3 length: 17 residues. Germline V gene lookup returns CDR1 SGHVS and CDR2 FNYEAQ. The CDR3 nucleotides read TGTGCCAGCAGCCGCCCTTCAGCGGGGGGGCCAAGAAGAGAGCAGTTCTTC. Protein: CASSRPSAGGPRREQFF.

The rearrangement joins TRBV29-1 to TRBJ2-7; D is possibly TRBD1 (7 bases). V lost 3 bases and J lost 6, with 15 bases in between. The CDR3 totals 13 residues. Germline lookup yields CDR1 SQVTM and CDR2 ANQGSEA. Here the CDR3 DNA reads TGCAGCGTTGAGGAGGGGGCGCCGGGCGAGCAGTACTTC. This codes for CSVEEGAPGEQYF.

The chain links TRBV10-2 to TRBJ2-1; 13 nucleotides line up with TRBD2. Losses at the gene ends were 6 bases for V and 9 bases for J; bases not matched to a gene: 5. CDR1 and CDR2 from the germline V gene are WSHSY and SAAADI. The CDR3 spans 14 residues. The CDR3 nucleotides are TGCGCCAGCAGACTAGCGGGGGGGCAGGGTGAGCAGTTCTTC. Residues: CASRLAGGQGEQFF.

V and J are TRBV5-1 and TRBJ1-2; 7 bases are shared with TRBD1. Per germline, CDR1 SGHRS and CDR2 YFSETQ. The CDR3 is 14 residues long. The V and J ends lost 0 bases and 6 bases, in that order; junction bases with no gene match: 5. The CDR3 reads CASSLAGTAHGYTF. CDR3 coding DNA: TGCGCCAGCAGCTTGGCCGGGACAGCGCATGGCTACACCTTC.

The chain is built from TRBV5-4 and TRBJ2-7; D possibly corresponds to TRBD1 (5 bases). Looked up from germline, CDR1 is SGHNT and CDR2 is YYREEE (reference sequence). Deletions cut 4 bases from V and 2 bases from J, with 16 bases between. The CDR3 is 15 residues long. The CDR3 DNA sequence: TGTGCCAGCAGCCCGGACACCTTGGTAACCTACGAGCAGTACTTC. Amino acid sequence: CASSPDTLVTYEQYF.

V gene TRBV30 combines with J gene TRBJ1-2; 7 bases align to TRBD1. J gave up 3 bases and V 3 bases, and 4 bases lay outside the gene matches. CDR1 is GTSNPN, CDR2 SVGIG, per germline (reference sequence). This CDR3 spans 13 amino acids. CDR3 in DNA: TGTGCCTGGAGCCGGGACAGAGACTATGGCTACACCTTC. Amino acids: CAWSRDRDYGYTF.

The chain links TRBV18 to TRBJ1-5; possible D gene TRBD1, 5 bases. The CDR3 covers 15 residues. CDR1 and CDR2 (germline): KGHSH, LQKENI. The V end was cut by 4 bases, the J end by 7 bases, with 17 bases between. The CDR3 is CASSLRGGGDQPQHF. The CDR3 bases are TGTGCCAGCTCACTTAGGGGTGGCGGCGACCAGCCCCAGCATTTT.

The sample holds a few counts of this clone. The chain links TRBV9 to TRBJ2-7, with TRBD2 identical over 7 bases. Trimming removed 4 bases from V and 7 bases from J; junction bases left unmatched: 20. Per germline, CDR1 SGDLS and CDR2 YYNGEE. This CDR3 has 17 amino acids. CDR3 protein: CASSSTIPGSPGGEQYF. For the CDR3, the DNA is TGTGCCAGCAGCTCAACAATACCGGGGAGCCCGGGGGGAGAGCAGTACTTC.

This clone was seen once. This sequence joins TRBV28 and TRBJ1-4, with D uncertain. The V end was cut by 1 base, the J end by 10 bases, with 13 bases between. This CDR3 is 14 amino acids long. Looked up from germline, CDR1 is MDHEN and CDR2 is SYDVKM. Here the CDR3 reads CASSLSVGFVKLFF. CDR3 DNA sequence: TGTGCCAGCAGTTTATCCGTGGGTTTTGTAAAACTGTTTTTT.

The V call is TRBV27, the J call TRBJ1-2, with D unresolved. V gave up 1 base and J gave up 8 bases, with 14 bases separating them. Germline V gives CDR1 MNHEY, CDR2 SMNVEV (reference sequence). The CDR3 is 14 residues long. The DNA of the CDR3 is TGTGCCAGCAGTTTATATGGCAGTTTCGACGGCTACACCTTC. This gives the protein CASSLYGSFDGYTF.

This clone occurred once. The chain carries TRBV11-3 and TRBJ2-3; 9 nucleotides match TRBD1. Germline V lookup: CDR1 SGHNT, CDR2 YENEEA. With V trimmed by 5 bases and J by 6 bases, 6 bases remained unmatched. The length of the CDR3 is 14 residues. As DNA, the CDR3 is TGTGCCAGCAGCACAAGGACAGGGGCGGATACGCAGTATTTT. This gives the protein CASSTRTGADTQYF.

The chain employs TRBV2 and TRBJ1-5, with D perhaps TRBD1 (5 bases). Deletions cut 7 bases from V and 7 bases from J, with 17 bases between. Germline V gives CDR1 SNHLY, CDR2 FYNNEI. The CDR3 runs 14 residues. The CDR3 protein is CASTGRSRDQPQHF. In nucleotides, the CDR3 is TGTGCCAGCACGGGGCGGTCGCGTGACCAGCCCCAGCATTTT.

This clone has a handful of counts. The gene calls are TRBV12-5 and TRBJ2-5; 9 nucleotides line up with TRBD1. The CDR3 totals 16 residues. Germline V gene data show CDR1 as LGHNT and CDR2 as FRNRAP. J lost 0 bases, V lost 6 bases, and 8 bases had no gene match. The CDR3 region has the DNA TGTGCTAGTGGATGGACAGGGGAGGAATACCAAGAGACCCAGTACTTC. This codes for CASGWTGEEYQETQYF.